Following are 11 T cell receptor beta chains from one sample sequenced in a study of human T cells and chemical hapten exposure. TCRdb independently ran MiXCR on the RACE reads; one entry per CDR3 protein. The table shows about 140,000 distinct CDR3 sequences, with 10% to 15% occurring only once. Documented time point: patch test 2, 6 weeks after DPC sensitization. Regarding treatment: therapeutic diphenylcyclopropenone sensitization with weekly scalp DPC. Sample: whole blood, taken in connection with sensitization to the hapten diphenylcyclopropenone (DPC). The receptor set was obtained from a woman aged 45-65 years with alopecia areata. Some clones in this sample may be carry-over from other donors' samples.

The chain uses TRBV3-1 and TRBJ2-4; D may be TRBD1 (5 bases). This CDR3 is built from 14 residues. V dropped 3 bases and J dropped 3 bases, with 9 bases sitting between them. The germline CDR1 and CDR2 sequences are LGHDT and YNNKEL (reference sequence). The CDR3 bases are TGTGCCAGCAGCCATTCCAGGGTCAAAAACATTCAGTACTTC. Encoded protein: CASSHSRVKNIQYF.

The genes are TRBV5-1 and TRBJ2-7; the match to TRBD2 covers 7 bases. Germline V lookup: CDR1 SGHRS, CDR2 YFSETQ. The CDR3 is 15 amino acids. V shed 4 bases, J shed 0 bases, and the junction held 7 bases outside the gene matches. CDR3 in DNA: TGCGCCAGCAGCCCCACCCCTAGCGGCTCCTACGAGCAGTACTTC. Protein sequence: CASSPTPSGSYEQYF.

This clonotype turned up a few times. The gene calls are TRBV19 and TRBJ1-5; 8 nucleotides agree with TRBD1. In germline, CDR1 is LNHDA, CDR2 SQIVND (reference sequence). The CDR3 spans 14 residues. J was trimmed by 3 bases and V by 4 bases; bases with no gene match: 2. As DNA, the CDR3 is TGTGCCAGTAGTAGGACAGGGTACAATCAGCCCCAGCATTTT. The encoded protein is CASSRTGYNQPQHF.

The gene calls are TRBV19 and TRBJ1-5; weak D call: TRBD1 (6 bases). CDR1 LNHDA and CDR2 SQIVND come from the germline V gene (reference sequence). This CDR3 spans 17 amino acids. V was pared by 3 bases and J by 0 bases, with 15 bases between. The CDR3 coding sequence is TGTGCCAGTAGTATTGCAGGACAGCTTAATAGCAATCAGCCCCAGCATTTT. It translates to CASSIAGQLNSNQPQHF.

This clonotype was seen only once. This chain links TRBV7-2 with TRBJ2-3; D ambiguous. V lost 5 bases and J 0 bases, leaving 3 bases between the germline ends. CDR1 and CDR2 from the germline V gene are SGHTA and FQGNSA. The length of the CDR3 is 12 residues. The CDR3 DNA follows: TGTGCCAGCAGCGCAAGCACAGATACGCAGTATTTT. Its protein is CASSASTDTQYF.

This clonotype was detected only a few times. The V and J genes are TRBV10-3 and TRBJ2-5; D may match TRBD1 or TRBD2 (5 bases each). V gave up 2 bases and J gave up 3 bases, with 7 bases separating them. The CDR3 is 13 amino acids. CDR1 and CDR2 from the germline V gene are ENHRY and SYGVKD. CDR3 residues: CAISEGTEETQYF. CDR3 bases: TGTGCCATCAGTGAGGGGACGGAAGAGACCCAGTACTTC.

This chain links TRBV25-1 with TRBJ2-6; the D is unclear. This CDR3 has 18 amino acids. Germline CDR1 reads MGHDK; CDR2 reads SYGVNS. Deletions cut 2 bases from V and 0 bases from J, with 14 bases between. The CDR3 coding sequence is TGTGCCAGCAGTGAACGGGCCTCCCGGGCCTCTGGGGCCAACGTCCTGACTTTC. This sequence encodes CASSERASRASGANVLTF.

Ten or more counts support this clonotype. The chain links TRBV3-1 to TRBJ2-7; tentatively, D is TRBD2 (6 bases). This CDR3 has 15 residues. With 4 bases removed from V and 1 base from J, the gap between germline ends came to 14 bases. The germline CDR1 and CDR2 sequences are LGHDT and YNNKEL (reference sequence). In DNA form, the CDR3 reads TGTGCCAGCAGCCCCCGCCCGGGAGAATCCTACGAGCAGTACTTC. It yields the protein CASSPRPGESYEQYF.

This clonotype was counted at least ten times. This chain uses TRBV5-4 with TRBJ2-7; D not resolved. The CDR3 sequence is 13 residues long. CDR1 and CDR2 from the germline V gene are SGHNT and YYREEE (reference sequence). The V and J ends lost 2 bases and 0 bases respectively, with 6 bases between them. Written as DNA, the CDR3 is TGTGCCAGCAGCTTCCCCAGCTCCTACGAGCAGTACTTC. Protein: CASSFPSSYEQYF.

The chain is built from TRBV19 and TRBJ2-1; TRBD2 agrees at 13 bases. CDR1 and CDR2 from the germline V gene are LNHDA and SQIVND (reference sequence). Unmatched junction bases numbered 13, after V lost 5 bases and J lost 9 bases. This CDR3 is built from 17 residues. CDR3 sequence (DNA): TGTGCCAGTAGTCCCCTGGGGACTAGCGGGGCCACCGGTGAGCAGTTCTTC. As protein: CASSPLGTSGATGEQFF.

This clonotype was seen a few times. The gene calls are TRBV27 and TRBJ2-2; D is perhaps TRBD2 (6 bases). The CDR3 covers 14 residues. Trimming removed 6 bases at V and 2 bases at J, with 10 bases between. Germline V lookup: CDR1 MNHEY, CDR2 SMNVEV (reference sequence). The CDR3 reads CASSTGLNTGELFF. The CDR3 DNA follows: TGTGCCAGCAGCACGGGACTTAACACCGGGGAGCTGTTTTTT.